The clone carrying this T cell receptor (beta chain) has just one count. This CDR3 spans 14 amino acids. The J segment lost 1 base and the V segment lost 6 bases, leaving 3 bases of the junction unmatched. Germline V gene lookup returns CDR1 MDHEN and CDR2 SYDVKM. Cohorts were based on clinical histories the participants reported. This entry comes from a study of blood T cell repertoires in COVID-19. TCRdb's table, derived via immunoSEQ multiplex PCR, lists solely in-frame clones and lacks some. This sample has over 350,000 clones, with approximately 87% found just once. The sequencing sample was made of PBMCs or T cells enriched from blood (not recorded which). This chain links TRBV28 with TRBJ2-7; TRBD1 matches 10 bases. The clonotype originates from a woman between 50 and 59 years old who had recovered from COVID-19. The CDR3 DNA is TGTGCCAGCAGGGACAGGGGGAGTTCCTACGAGCAGTACTTC. Translation: CASRDRGSSYEQYF.